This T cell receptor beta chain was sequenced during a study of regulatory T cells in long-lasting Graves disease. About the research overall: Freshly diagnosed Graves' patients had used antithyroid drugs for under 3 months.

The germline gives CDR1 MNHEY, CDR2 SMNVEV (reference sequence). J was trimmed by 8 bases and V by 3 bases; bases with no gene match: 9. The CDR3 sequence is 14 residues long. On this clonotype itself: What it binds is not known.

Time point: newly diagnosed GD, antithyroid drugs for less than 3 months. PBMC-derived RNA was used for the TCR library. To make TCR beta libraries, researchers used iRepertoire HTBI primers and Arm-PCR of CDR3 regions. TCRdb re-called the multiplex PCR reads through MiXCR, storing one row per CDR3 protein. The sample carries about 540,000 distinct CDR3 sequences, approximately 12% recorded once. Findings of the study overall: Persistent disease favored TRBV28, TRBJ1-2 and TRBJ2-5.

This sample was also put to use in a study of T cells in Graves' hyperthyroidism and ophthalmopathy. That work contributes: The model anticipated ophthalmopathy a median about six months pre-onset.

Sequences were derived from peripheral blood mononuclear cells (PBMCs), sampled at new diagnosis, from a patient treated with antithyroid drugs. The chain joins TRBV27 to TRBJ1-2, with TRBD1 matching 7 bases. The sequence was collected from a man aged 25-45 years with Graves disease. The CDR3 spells CASSLDRSRGGYTF. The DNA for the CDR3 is TGTGCCAGCAGTTTGGACAGGTCGAGAGGGGGCTACACCTTC.